This T cell receptor beta chain derives from a study of blood T cell repertoires in COVID-19. Study-level information: PBMCs, B-cell-depleted T cells, or T cells provided the cDNA or gDNA that made up the material.

The length of the CDR3 is 13 residues. Losses at the gene ends were 9 bases for V and 3 bases for J; bases not matched to a gene: 7. Clinical history reported by participants formed the basis on which cohorts were assigned. Per the original methods: Reference gene primer amplification gave estimated nucleated cell counts. Sequenced by immunoSEQ multiplex PCR; TCRdb stores in-frame clones only, minus some. That table furnishes V, J and clone size, whereas the DNA furnished D and trimming. The sample lists just over 300,000 clones, about 90% seen once, with 4% to 5.5% in the top ten. This receptor was taken from a woman aged 18-30 years with acute COVID-19. This sequence joins TRBV12-3 or TRBV12-4 and TRBJ1-2, with 7 bases aligning to TRBD1. The sequencing input was PBMCs or T cells enriched from blood (not recorded which). CDR3 bases: TGTGCCAGTTCCGACAGGGCCTACTATGGCTACACCTTC. This sequence encodes CASSDRAYYGYTF.